This is a list of T cell receptor beta chains from one sample in a study of circulating and synovial CD4+ cells in juvenile arthritis. Data came from immunoSEQ multiplex PCR; TCRdb stores just in-frame clones and leaves some out. The profile shows around 13,000 clones, 75% to 90% of them singletons. Material for sequencing was CD4+ T cells from synovial fluid. The receptor source for this set is a human patient with juvenile idiopathic arthritis. Some clones in this sample may be carry-over from other donors' samples. Each CDR3 is given with its conserved first and last residue. The D gene is left open where the match is weak. Rows give clone size only sometimes, using once, few, many, or a class for an expanded clone.

TRBJ2-5,TRBD1,.,TRBV7-7,CASSPGTVETQYF,TGTGCCAGCAGCCCCGGGACAGTGGAGACCCAGTACTTC
TRBJ1-1,.,.,TRBV14,CASSQQWNTEAFF,TGTGCCAGCAGCCAGCAGTGGAACACTGAAGCTTTCTTT
TRBJ1-2,TRBD1,.,TRBV27,CASSLGTGTLYGYTF,TGTGCCAGCAGTTTAGGGACAGGGACCCTCTATGGCTACACCTTC
TRBJ2-7,TRBD2,.,TRBV4-1,CASSQDGISGRAISYEQYF,TGCGCCAGCAGCCAAGATGGGATTAGCGGGAGGGCCATTTCCTACGAGCAGTACTTC
TRBJ1-1,.,few,TRBV25-1,CASSAGTEAFF,TGTGCCAGCAGCGCGGGCACTGAAGCTTTCTTT
TRBJ1-1,.,.,TRBV10-2,CASSGLLNTEAFF,TGCGCCAGCAGCGGGTTATTGAACACTGAAGCTTTCTTT
TRBJ1-2,.,.,TRBV13,CASSITGPAGYTF,TGTGCCAGCAGCATCACAGGCCCGGCTGGCTACACCTTC
TRBJ2-2,TRBD1,.,TRBV9,CASRGQGETGELFF,TGTGCCAGCAGAGGACAGGGGGAGACCGGGGAGCTGTTTTTT
TRBJ1-1,TRBD1,.,TRBV2,CASIQDRPPAFF,TGTGCCAGCATTCAGGACAGGCCGCCGGCTTTCTTT
TRBJ2-5,TRBD1,.,TRBV14,CASSQLTGSPRETQYF,TGTGCCAGCAGCCAACTGACAGGGAGCCCGCGGGAGACCCAGTACTTC
TRBJ2-7,.,.,TRBV4-2,CASSQEQGVSYEQYF,TGTGCCAGCAGCCAAGAACAGGGCGTCTCCTACGAGCAGTACTTC
TRBJ1-1,.,.,TRBV5-4,CASRQEVMNTEAFF,TGTGCCAGTAGACAGGAGGTCATGAACACTGAAGCTTTCTTT
TRBJ2-2,.,.,TRBV7-8,CASSHRFGVTGELFF,TGTGCCAGCAGCCACCGTTTCGGGGTCACCGGGGAGCTGTTTTTT
TRBJ2-3,.,.,TRBV5-4,CASSPRMGGARDTQYF,TGTGCCAGCAGCCCCCGGATGGGCGGGGCCCGGGATACGCAGTATTTT
TRBJ1-3,TRBD1,.,TRBV18,CASSPGTDRNTIYF,TGTGCCAGCTCACCAGGGACAGACAGAAACACCATATATTTT
TRBJ1-4,TRBD1,.,TRBV18,CSSSEFDRAATNEKLFF,TGTTCCAGCTCGGAATTTGACAGGGCTGCAACTAATGAAAAACTGTTTTTT
TRBJ2-3,.,.,TRBV5-6,CASKGREVDTQYF,TGTGCCAGCAAGGGCCGGGAAGTAGATACGCAGTATTTT
TRBJ1-1,TRBD1,.,TRBV4-3,CASSHGQGANTEAFF,TGCGCCAGCAGCCACGGACAGGGGGCGAACACTGAAGCTTTCTTT
TRBJ2-1,.,.,TRBV28,CASSQRTSNYNEQFF,TGTGCCAGCAGTCAGCGGACCTCGAACTACAATGAGCAGTTCTTC
TRBJ2-2,.,.,TRBV4-3,CASSQVRIGNTGELFF,TGCGCCAGCAGCCAAGTGAGGATCGGAAACACCGGGGAGCTGTTTTTT
TRBJ2-1,.,.,TRBV6-6,CASRPRVDSEQFF,TGTGCCAGCAGACCCAGGGTGGACAGTGAGCAGTTCTTC
TRBJ1-5,.,.,TRBV7-2,CASSPIHQPQHF,TGTGCCAGCAGCCCCATCCATCAGCCCCAGCATTTT